Listed below are T cell receptor beta chains from one sample, sequenced in a study of blood T cells in healthy people across ages. TCRdb re-analysed the 5' RACE reads in MiXCR, keeping a single row per CDR3 protein. The table has 1.4 million to 1.5 million distinct CDR3 sequences, 35% to 45% seen once. Sequenced material: blood. Receptors were obtained from a woman between 18 and 29 years old in good health. Both conserved end residues are part of each CDR3. The order of the fields is clone size, D gene, V gene, J gene, CDR3 DNA, CDR3 protein. The D gene is left open where the match is weak. Clone size is given for some rows only: seen once, a few or many times, or a class if the clone is expanded.

size: once; D: TRBD1; V: TRBV27; J: TRBJ2-7; DNA: TGTGCCAGCAGTTTATATGAAATCCCGGGACAGGGTAACAATGAGCAGTACTTC; CDR3: CASSLYEIPGQGNNEQYF
size: NA; D: NA; V: TRBV19; J: TRBJ1-2; DNA: TGTGCCAGTACAAACCCCCAAGGCCGGGCCCCTCGGGATGGCTACACCTTC; CDR3: CASTNPQGRAPRDGYTF
size: NA; D: TRBD2; V: TRBV20-1; J: TRBJ2-3; DNA: TGCAGTGCTAGAGATGAACTAGCGGGGGGGCGAGATACGCAGTATTTT; CDR3: CSARDELAGGRDTQYF
size: NA; D: TRBD2; V: TRBV20-1; J: TRBJ2-1; DNA: TGCAGGGCCTCCGGGACTAGCGGCTACAATGAGCAGTTCTTC; CDR3: CRASGTSGYNEQFF
size: NA; D: NA; V: TRBV30; J: TRBJ2-5; DNA: TGTGCCTGGAGTGTGCCTAGCTCAGGGCCCTACGAGACCCAGTACTTC; CDR3: CAWSVPSSGPYETQYF
size: NA; D: NA; V: TRBV5-1; J: TRBJ2-7; DNA: TGCGCCAGCAGCGAACGTACGGGGGACCGGTCCTACGAGCAGTACTTC; CDR3: CASSERTGDRSYEQYF
size: few; D: TRBD1; V: TRBV7-6; J: TRBJ2-1; DNA: TGTGCCAGCAGCCCCCGGGACAGGGGGATCCTTGAGCAGTTCTTC; CDR3: CASSPRDRGILEQFF
size: NA; D: TRBD2; V: TRBV2; J: TRBJ2-3; DNA: TGTGCCAGCACCGACAGGACTAGCGGATACACAGATACGCAGTATTTT; CDR3: CASTDRTSGYTDTQYF
size: few; D: TRBD1; V: TRBV9; J: TRBJ2-1; DNA: TGTGCCAGCAGCTCCACCAGACGAGGGGGCGAGCAGTTCTTC; CDR3: CASSSTRRGGEQFF
size: NA; D: NA; V: TRBV5-1; J: TRBJ2-7; DNA: TGCGCCAGCAGCTCAGGGAGCCCTCTAACCGAGCAGTACTTC; CDR3: CASSSGSPLTEQYF
size: NA; D: TRBD2; V: TRBV28; J: TRBJ2-1; DNA: TGTGCCAGCAGACGGAGCGGGAGCTCCTACAATGAGCAGTTCTTC; CDR3: CASRRSGSSYNEQFF
size: few; D: NA; V: TRBV24-1; J: TRBJ2-5; DNA: TGTGCCACCAGTGAACCGGGCCAAGAGACCCAGTACTTC; CDR3: CATSEPGQETQYF
size: NA; D: TRBD1; V: TRBV6-1; J: TRBJ1-1; DNA: TGTGCCAGCAGGACCGAGACAGGGTTTAACACTGAAGCTTTCTTT; CDR3: CASRTETGFNTEAFF
size: NA; D: NA; V: TRBV7-2; J: TRBJ1-4; DNA: TGTGCCAGCGGTACAGGGACTACCTTACTGGGGGAAAAACTGTTTTTT; CDR3: CASGTGTTLLGEKLFF
size: NA; D: TRBD1; V: TRBV27; J: TRBJ1-2; DNA: TGTGCCAGCAGTTTCGGGACAGGGCATGGCTACACCTTC; CDR3: CASSFGTGHGYTF
size: NA; D: NA; V: TRBV5-1; J: TRBJ1-4; DNA: TGCGCCAGCAGCTCGTCAGGGACTGAAAAACTGTTTTTT; CDR3: CASSSSGTEKLFF
size: NA; D: NA; V: TRBV28; J: TRBJ2-7; DNA: TGTGCCAGCAGTTCCATGGGTAGCTGGAAAGTCTACGAGCAGTACTTC; CDR3: CASSSMGSWKVYEQYF
size: few; D: NA; V: TRBV6-5; J: TRBJ1-2; DNA: TGTGCCAGCAGTTCGGGCAGAAATTACTATGGCTACACCTTC; CDR3: CASSSGRNYYGYTF
size: NA; D: NA; V: TRBV7-2; J: TRBJ2-3; DNA: TGTGCCAGCAGCGTAGCTCTTACGGAGGCGCAGTATTTT; CDR3: CASSVALTEAQYF
size: few; D: NA; V: TRBV5-1; J: TRBJ2-6; DNA: TGCGCCAGCAGCCCTGGGATCTCTGGGGCCAACGTCCTGACTTTC; CDR3: CASSPGISGANVLTF
size: NA; D: NA; V: TRBV5-1; J: TRBJ2-1; DNA: TGCGCCAGCAGCTTCTCCGAGACAGTCTCCTACAATGAGCAGTTCTTC; CDR3: CASSFSETVSYNEQFF
size: NA; D: NA; V: TRBV10-3; J: TRBJ2-7; DNA: TGTGCCATCAGTTCGGGCAGGGATAACGAGCAGTACTTC; CDR3: CAISSGRDNEQYF
size: many; D: NA; V: TRBV28; J: TRBJ2-7; DNA: TGTGCCAGCAGTTTATCCCGTACTAGGCCCACGACCTACGAGCAGTACTTC; CDR3: CASSLSRTRPTTYEQYF
size: many; D: NA; V: TRBV27; J: TRBJ1-2; DNA: TGTGCCAGCAGTTCGGGAGGGGGTGTGACCGGCTACACCTTC; CDR3: CASSSGGGVTGYTF
size: NA; D: NA; V: TRBV6-9; J: TRBJ1-1; DNA: TGTGCCAGCAGTTATTCTAAGGCGACTAGGACTGAAGCTTTCTTT; CDR3: CASSYSKATRTEAFF
size: NA; D: NA; V: TRBV20-1; J: TRBJ2-4; DNA: TGCAGTGCTAGCGACTTCAGACCGAAAGTCTACGAGCAGAACTTC; CDR3: CSASDFRPKVYEQNF
size: NA; D: TRBD1; V: TRBV20-1; J: TRBJ2-1; DNA: TGCAGTGCTACTAGTGTAGGGGGCCGTGGTGAGCAGTTCTTC; CDR3: CSATSVGGRGEQFF
size: NA; D: TRBD1; V: TRBV12-5; J: TRBJ1-5; DNA: TGTGCTAGTGGTTTGGACAGGGGGGGGTTCAGCAATCAGCCCCAGCATTTT; CDR3: CASGLDRGGFSNQPQHF
size: NA; D: TRBD2; V: TRBV7-9; J: TRBJ2-1; DNA: TGTGCCAGCAGCTTATATAGCGGGAGAGCCTTAAGAACGGTTGAGCAGTTCTTC; CDR3: CASSLYSGRALRTVEQFF
size: once; D: NA; V: TRBV5-5; J: TRBJ2-1; DNA: TGTGCCAGCAGCTTGCTCCCCGACGGGTCCTACAATGAGCAGTTCTTC; CDR3: CASSLLPDGSYNEQFF
size: NA; D: NA; V: TRBV27; J: TRBJ2-1; DNA: TGTGCCAGCAGACCCGGGACACCCATAAAGGGGGAGTTCTTC; CDR3: CASRPGTPIKGEFF